The T cell receptor beta chain under discussion was sequenced for a study of blood T cell repertoires in COVID-19. Whole-study context: The origin of the acute and convalescent COVID-19 samples was the United States, Italy and Spain.

The protocol was immunoSEQ multiplex PCR, while the TCRdb copy is restricted to in-frame clones and leaves out a portion. The data contain 120,000 to 150,000 clones, about 90% of them seen just once; the ten biggest clones take up about 5.7%. Between the trimmed V and J ends, which lost 1 base and 2 bases, there was a span of 9 bases. From germline, CDR1 is SGHKS and CDR2 YYEKEE (reference sequence). CDR3 length: 14 amino acids. This clone has just one count. Sequenced sample: peripheral blood. This sequence was found in a man aged 80 or over with acute or convalescent COVID-19. V and J are TRBV5-5 and TRBJ1-1, with D perhaps matching TRBD1 (5 bases). CDR3 bases: TGTGCCAGCAGCTTGTCAGGGATCAACACTGAAGCTTTCTTT. This encodes CASSLSGINTEAFF.